This TCR beta chain was obtained from a study of blood T cell repertoires in COVID-19. Looking at the study overall: Acute and convalescent COVID-19 samples came from the United States, Italy and Spain.

Per the study methods: Amplification of reference gene primers was used by the study to estimate nucleated cell counts. Libraries were prepared by immunoSEQ multiplex PCR; TCRdb keeps only in-frame clonotypes and omits some of them. D and trimming were read from the DNA, whereas the V and J calls and clone size are those reported in that table. The table records hundreds of thousands of clones, about 85% of them present only once. V was clipped by 3 bases and J by 2 bases; unmatched bases: 9. Germline V gene lookup returns CDR1 DFQATT and CDR2 SNEGSKA (reference sequence). The CDR3 runs to 16 residues. Across fewer than 25 US areas, participants ranged in age from roughly 18 to 95 years. Clinical history reported by participants formed the basis on which cohorts were assigned.

The receptor's source is a woman aged 50 to 60 who had recovered from COVID-19. V is TRBV20-1 and J is TRBJ2-2; 7 nucleotides match TRBD2. Sequenced material: PBMCs or T cells enriched from blood (not recorded which). CDR3 bases: TGCAGTGCTAGTATCAACCAGCGGGGTAACACCGGGGAGCTGTTTTTT. Its translation is CSASINQRGNTGELFF.